This is a list of T cell receptor beta chains from one sample in a study of brain T cells in children with intractable seizures. Repertoires were generated with immunoSEQ multiplex PCR, while TCRdb's copy carries only in-frame clones and drops some. The data contain about 120,000 clones, roughly 92% of them seen just once; the ten biggest clones take up 3.5% to 4.5%. Specimen: peripheral blood, collected at surgery. The receptors come from a boy under two years old with hemimegalencephaly and intractable seizures. Both conserved end residues are part of each CDR3.

TRBV7-2	15	TRBJ1-5	CASSLEAGLNQPQHF
TRBV19	14	TRBJ1-1	CASSSGPKNTEAFF
TRBV3-1/TRBV3-2	14	TRBJ2-5	CASSQWEGEETQYF
TRBV6-1	15	TRBJ2-1	CASSEGMSSYNEQFF
TRBV20-1	15	TRBJ2-2	CSASAPGLNTGELFF
TRBV11-2	19	TRBJ2-5	CASSLDLGPRGREWETQYF
TRBV9	15	TRBJ1-2	CASSARGGRNYGYTF
TRBV11-2	16	TRBJ2-7	CASSIRRGQGNNEQYF
TRBV15	15	TRBJ1-2	CATSRRDRGNYGYTF
TRBV10-2	16	TRBJ2-7	CASSLAGRPSSYEQYF
TRBV28	14	TRBJ2-3	CATGGRSRTDTQYF
TRBV7-9	14	TRBJ2-7	CASSHTVSSYEQYF
TRBV7-2	13	TRBJ1-3	CASSLATENTIYF
TRBV7-3	13	TRBJ2-3	CASSLRQAHTQYF
TRBV4-2	18	TRBJ2-4	CASSQDSRTGLAKNIQYF
TRBV4-1	16	TRBJ2-4	CASSQGFATGAYIQYF
TRBV5-4	13	TRBJ2-3	CASSNVGADTQYF
TRBV19	12	TRBJ1-2	CASSRQGYGYTF
TRBV28	12	TRBJ2-7	CASSFRGYEQYF
TRBV5-1	17	TRBJ2-5	CASSSLGLARTQETQYF
TRBV19	15	TRBJ2-4	CASSIRRGFRNIQYF
TRBV19	14	TRBJ2-5	CASSPTSGQETQYF
TRBV4-3	16	TRBJ2-7	CASSLDRPNPRYEQYF
TRBV5-1	16	TRBJ1-1	CASSPTGGSLNTEAFF
TRBV6-6	14	TRBJ1-2	CASSYRGLGYGYTF
TRBV25-1	16	TRBJ1-5	CASSAVGHQGNQPQHF
TRBV10-3	18	TRBJ2-2	CATLKPRLAGGITGELFF
TRBV11-2	14	TRBJ2-5	CASSPFVGEETQYF
TRBV27	18	TRBJ2-2	CASSLKVGQGVKTGELFF
TRBV5-4	17	TRBJ2-3	CASSLGPSAGAVDTQYF
TRBV4-1	14	TRBJ2-1	CASSQDPGRGEQFF
TRBV23-1	14	TRBJ1-1	CASSQSGKYTEAFF
TRBV29-1	14	TRBJ2-7	CSVRLLGLGDEQYF
TRBV7-9	18	TRBJ2-5	CASSLYRLPLTPVETQYF
TRBV15	14	TRBJ2-3	CATSTVGWRDTQYF
TRBV10-1	14	TRBJ1-1	CASSESGGNTEAFF
TRBV28	13	TRBJ2-3	CASRARGADTQYF
TRBV12-3/TRBV12-4	13	TRBJ1-5	CASSLKGNQPQHF
TRBV27	13	TRBJ1-4	CASSLRGREKLFF
TRBV5-6	13	TRBJ1-1	CASSLPTGTLAFF
TRBV30	16	TRBJ2-3	CAWSEDAGTSTDTQYF
TRBV27	15	TRBJ2-7	CASSRNRDTNYEQYF
TRBV9	15	TRBJ1-5	CASSPGIHSNQPQHF
TRBV4-1	16	TRBJ1-2	CASSQVSGQGVGGYTF
TRBV10-2	13	TRBJ2-7	CATRGPGSYEQYF
TRBV28	15	TRBJ2-3	CASSLRPASTDTQYF
TRBV9	16	TRBJ2-1	CASTSSGRGTYNEQFF
TRBV7-8	15	TRBJ1-2	CASSFVSGGAYGYTF
TRBV18	16	TRBJ1-1	CASSRDPPGRSTEAFF
TRBV7-8	13	TRBJ1-2	CASSLGPGYGYTF
TRBV5-6	14	TRBJ2-5	CASSPSASRRAQYF
TRBV7-6	16	TRBJ2-7	CASSLGGTSGNYEQYF
TRBV9	16	TRBJ2-3	CASSVAGGPSGDTQYF
TRBV15	14	TRBJ1-2	CATSPGLGAYGYTF
TRBV28	18	TRBJ2-6	CASSLRSAGTSGANVLTF
TRBV24-1	15	TRBJ2-5	CATSDLTSGRETQYF
TRBV2	13	TRBJ2-5	CASSVGSDGTQYF
TRBV28	15	TRBJ2-7	CASSSPGDRVYEQYF
TRBV4-3	14	TRBJ1-2	CASSHPRGGNGYTF